What follows are 29 T cell receptor beta chains derived from one specimen sequenced in a study of T cell responses to AZD1222 COVID-19 vaccine (dated by TCRdb to the early 2020s). The library was prepared using the immunoSEQ multiplex PCR assay. What TCRdb holds here is the immuneACCESS table cut down to in-frame rearrangements. Part of the clones is not present; checked against another copy, under half of the missing clones reflect an unresolved V gene, and the others are unexplained. For this sample there are about 120,000 clones; 80% to 90% appear just once. The top ten constitute about 15% of the sample. Sample time point, as interpreted from the label and publication: about 28 days (+/-7) after the second vaccine dose. The sample here was peripheral blood, taken 28 days after the second AZD1222 dose. The receptors come from an adult who received the AZD1222 COVID-19 vaccine.

The gene calls are TRBV4-1 and TRBJ1-1; TRBD1 agrees at 8 bases. Germline values: CDR1 MGHRA, CDR2 YSYEKL. Trimming at V came to 3 bases and at J to 10 bases, leaving 7 bases not matched to a gene. This CDR3 spans 13 amino acids. The CDR3 is CASSHSQGVSAFF. The CDR3 nucleotides read TGCGCCAGCAGCCATTCACAGGGGGTTTCAGCTTTCTTT.

The V and J genes are TRBV5-6 and TRBJ2-5, with 7 bases that match TRBD2. CDR1 and CDR2 (germline): SGHDT, YYEEEE. Unmatched junction bases numbered 14, after V lost 1 base and J lost 5 bases. The CDR3 covers 17 residues. The CDR3 nucleotides are TGTGCCAGCAGCTTGCGGACGGTCATAGCGGGTATTGAGACCCAGTACTTC. It yields the protein CASSLRTVIAGIETQYF.

V gene TRBV11-3 combines with J gene TRBJ1-6; D not resolved. CDR1 and CDR2 (germline): SGHNT, YENEEA. V dropped 5 bases and J dropped 5 bases, with 10 bases sitting between them. There are 14 residues in the CDR3. The CDR3 DNA reads TGTGCCAGCAGCAGGACTATTGATAATTCACCCCTCCACTTT. Translated: CASSRTIDNSPLHF. Combining the CDR3 with reference TRBV11-3 and TRBJ1-6 gives the whole variable domain EAGVVQSPRYKIIEKKQPVAFWCNPISGHNTLYWYLQNLGQGPELLIRYENEEAVDDSQLPKDRFSAERLKGVDSTLKIQPAELGDSAVYLCASSRTIDNSPLHFGNGTRLTVT.

The chain carries TRBV20-1 and TRBJ2-1; unclear D gene. Trimming removed 8 bases at V and 6 bases at J, with 11 bases between. The CDR3 runs to 11 residues. Per the germline V gene, CDR1 is DFQATT and CDR2 is SNEGSKA (reference sequence). The CDR3: CSILEANEQFF. The CDR3 coding sequence is TGCAGTATACTCGAGGCCAATGAGCAGTTCTTC.

J is TRBJ1-2 and V is TRBV7-9; D perhaps matches TRBD1 (5 bases). V was clipped by 3 bases and J by 6 bases, with 11 bases between them. Germline CDR1 and CDR2: SEHNR and FQNEAQ (reference sequence). This CDR3 is built from 13 residues. The DNA of the CDR3 is TGTGCCAGCAGCTTGGGCAGGGTTGATGGCTACACCTTC. This sequence encodes CASSLGRVDGYTF.

This clone has a single count. The chain uses TRBV7-9 and TRBJ2-7; D gene ambiguous. Trimming removed 1 base at V and 5 bases at J, with 9 bases between. In germline, CDR1 is SEHNR, CDR2 FQNEAQ (reference sequence). The CDR3 has 13 residues. Written as DNA, the CDR3 is TGTGCCAGCAGCTTAGAGAGTGCCCACGAGCAGTACTTC. Amino acids: CASSLESAHEQYF.

The chain has TRBV7-8 and TRBJ1-5; D might be TRBD1 (6 bases). The germline V and J ends were trimmed by 0 bases and 3 bases, with 6 bases remaining between them. The CDR3 runs 14 residues. In germline, CDR1 is SGHVS, CDR2 FQNEAQ. CDR3 nucleotides: TGTGCCAGCAGCTTAGCGGGACACAATCAGCCCCAGCATTTT. This codes for CASSLAGHNQPQHF.

The chain recombines TRBV4-2 with TRBJ1-6; D may be TRBD1 (5 bases). CDR3 length: 14 amino acids. CDR1 and CDR2 (germline): LGHNA, YNFKEQ. V was pared by 4 bases and J by 9 bases, with 13 bases between. CDR3 nucleotides: TGTGCCAGCAGCCCGGGACCGCGGGGTTCACCCCTCCACTTT. This codes for CASSPGPRGSPLHF.

The chain is built from TRBV9 and TRBJ1-4; D unresolved. This CDR3 has 14 residues. Trimming removed 4 bases at V and 4 bases at J, with 11 bases between. The germline gives CDR1 SGDLS, CDR2 YYNGEE. This CDR3 is CASSLGIDNEKLFF. The CDR3 DNA reads as TGTGCCAGCAGCCTAGGGATAGATAATGAAAAACTGTTTTTT.

This chain uses TRBV5-4 with TRBJ2-5; 10 nucleotides line up with TRBD2. The CDR3 runs 15 residues. J was trimmed by 2 bases and V by 1 base; bases with no gene match: 2. Per germline, CDR1 SGHNT and CDR2 YYREEE (reference sequence). CDR3 region: CASSLTSGTQETQYF. The CDR3 DNA follows: TGTGCCAGCAGCTTGACTAGCGGGACACAAGAGACCCAGTACTTC. Full variable domain (remainder filled in from reference TRBV5-4 and TRBJ2-5): ETGVTQSPTHLIKTRGQQVTLRCSSQSGHNTVSWYQQALGQGPQFIFQYYREEENGRGNFPPRFSGLQFPNYSSELNVNALELDDSALYLCASSLTSGTQETQYFGPGTRLLVL.

The CDR3 DNA sequence: TGTGCCAGCAGCCCCTCTGGACAGGGGATCTCCTACGAGCAGTACTTC. Its translation: CASSPSGQGISYEQYF. V is TRBV4-2 and J is TRBJ2-7; 9 nucleotides align to TRBD1. Germline V gene data show CDR1 as LGHNA and CDR2 as YNFKEQ. The CDR3 has 16 residues. The trim removed 4 bases at V and 0 bases at J, leaving 7 bases unmatched.

The rearrangement joins TRBV10-2 to TRBJ2-3; D gene unclear. There are 12 residues in the CDR3. V was cut by 4 bases and J by 4 bases, with 6 bases left in between. Germline lookup yields CDR1 WSHSY and CDR2 SAAADI. The CDR3 loop is CASSVIADTQYF. In nucleotides, the CDR3 is TGCGCCAGCAGTGTTATAGCAGATACGCAGTATTTT.

V and J are TRBV29-1 and TRBJ2-5; maybe TRBD1 (8 bases). This CDR3 is 13 amino acids long. CDR1 and CDR2 (germline): SQVTM, ANQGSEA. Trimming left V 6 bases short and J 4 bases short, with 15 bases between. The CDR3 sequence is CSVVYRGGETQYF. CDR3 coding DNA: TGCAGCGTCGTGTACAGGGGGGGAGAGACCCAGTACTTC. The full variable domain, its missing parts supplied by reference TRBV29-1 and TRBJ2-5, is SAVISQKPSRDICQRGTSLTIQCQVDSQVTMMFWYRQQPGQSLTLIATANQGSEATYESGFVIDKFPISRPNLTFSTLTVSNMSPEDSSIYLCSVVYRGGETQYFGPGTRLLVL.

V usage is TRBV19 and J usage is TRBJ1-5, with 7 bases lining up with TRBD1. The V gene's germline CDR1 is LNHDA and CDR2 SQIVND (reference sequence). CDR3 length equals 15 residues. The junction had 7 bases not matched to a gene; V was cut back by 5 bases and J by 3 bases. CDR3 residues: CASSAMTGNNQPQHF. The CDR3 region has the DNA TGTGCCAGTAGTGCCATGACAGGGAACAATCAGCCCCAGCATTTT.

The J gene is TRBJ2-5, the V gene TRBV11-1, with 11 bases matching TRBD2. Germline CDR1 SGHAT, CDR2 FQDESV (reference sequence). The CDR3 is 16 residues long. V was clipped by 2 bases and J by 4 bases; unmatched bases: 6. CDR3 residues: CASSLFSGGAPETQYF. For the CDR3, the DNA is TGTGCCAGCAGCTTATTTAGCGGGGGGGCCCCAGAGACCCAGTACTTC.

The chain combines TRBV19 with TRBJ2-1; D remains unclear. CDR3 length equals 16 residues. V was trimmed by 1 base and J by 0 bases, leaving 10 bases between them. Germline values: CDR1 LNHDA, CDR2 SQIVND (reference sequence). The CDR3 sequence: CASSIVPRSSYNEQFF. The CDR3, as DNA: TGTGCCAGTAGTATAGTCCCCAGAAGCTCCTACAATGAGCAGTTCTTC.

The gene calls are TRBV6-5 and TRBJ1-5; D gene ambiguous. Germline V CDR1 and CDR2: MNHEY, SVGAGI. The CDR3 has 13 amino acids. V was trimmed by 4 bases and J by 5 bases, leaving 9 bases between them. For the CDR3, the DNA is TGTGCCAGCAGTTTCTCCCGGGATCAGCCCCAGCATTTT. Translation gives CASSFSRDQPQHF.

A few counts support this clone. The chain combines TRBV9 with TRBJ1-1; D unclear. Germline CDR1 reads SGDLS; CDR2 reads YYNGEE. The CDR3 length is 16 residues. V was shortened by 6 bases and J by 4 bases, with 22 bases between the two germline ends. Written as DNA, the CDR3 is TGTGCCAGCACCCGTAGTTCTCAATCCCGGGGCACTGAAGCTTTCTTT. It specifies CASTRSSQSRGTEAFF.

V usage is TRBV5-1 and J usage is TRBJ2-3, with 10 nucleotides matching TRBD2. The CDR3 has 15 amino acids. The germline CDR1 and CDR2 sequences are SGHRS and YFSETQ. V shed 1 base and J 3 bases; nucleotides not matched to a gene: 2. The DNA of the CDR3 is TGCGCCAGCAGCTTGAGCGGGAGGGCGACAGATACGCAGTATTTT. This encodes CASSLSGRATDTQYF.

The V call is TRBV11-1, the J call TRBJ1-2; 8 nucleotides match TRBD1. The CDR3 runs 14 residues. Germline V CDR1 and CDR2: SGHAT, FQDESV (reference sequence). The ends lost 4 bases at V and 5 bases at J; junction bases unmatched: 6. CDR3: CASSSARGRYGYTF. In DNA form, the CDR3 reads TGTGCCAGCAGCTCGGCCAGGGGGCGGTATGGCTACACCTTC.

This clone was seen at least ten times. The genes are TRBV29-1 and TRBJ1-1; 9 bases map to TRBD1. Germline V gives CDR1 SQVTM, CDR2 ANQGSEA. Trimming cost V 6 bases and J 6 bases; bases outside gene matches: 11. The CDR3 spans 14 residues. This chain's CDR3 is CSVAGQGRLSEAFF. For the CDR3, the DNA is TGCAGCGTGGCCGGACAGGGGCGATTGTCTGAAGCTTTCTTT. Looking up the rest from reference TRBV29-1 and TRBJ1-1 gives the full variable domain: SAVISQKPSRDICQRGTSLTIQCQVDSQVTMMFWYRQQPGQSLTLIATANQGSEATYESGFVIDKFPISRPNLTFSTLTVSNMSPEDSSIYLCSVAGQGRLSEAFFGQGTRLTVV.

V usage is TRBV5-5 and J usage is TRBJ1-2; D may be TRBD1 (5 bases). The CDR3 contains 12 residues. In germline, CDR1 is SGHKS, CDR2 YYEKEE (reference sequence). Trimming pared 0 bases from V and 8 bases from J, leaving 8 bases between. The CDR3 reads CASSLARTGYTF. Here the CDR3 DNA reads TGTGCCAGCAGCTTGGCCCGGACAGGCTACACCTTC. Full variable domain (rest looked up from reference TRBV5-5 and TRBJ1-2): DAGVTQSPTHLIKTRGQQVTLRCSPISGHKSVSWYQQVLGQGPQFIFQYYEKEERGRGNFPDRFSARQFPNYSSELNVNALLLGDSALYLCASSLARTGYTFGSGTRLTVV.

CDR3: CASSEILRGSSYNEQFF. Written as DNA, the CDR3 is TGTGCCAGCAGTGAAATTCTCCGGGGAAGCTCCTACAATGAGCAGTTCTTC. The chain couples TRBV6-1 to TRBJ2-1, with a weak D call TRBD2 (5 bases). This CDR3 is 17 amino acids long. Trimming pared 2 bases from V and 0 bases from J, leaving 14 bases between. The germline CDR1 and CDR2 sequences are MNHNS and SASEGT.

The chain uses TRBV10-3 and TRBJ1-5; D unresolved. This CDR3 is built from 13 residues. Germline CDR1 and CDR2: ENHRY and SYGVKD. V lost 4 bases to trimming and J lost 2 bases, with 6 bases between them. The DNA of the CDR3 is TGTGCCATCAGTGTCGGTGGCAATCAGCCCCAGCATTTT. Its translation: CAISVGGNQPQHF.

The chain joins TRBV3-1 (or the pseudogene TRBV3-2) to TRBJ1-3, with D possibly being TRBD1 (5 bases). The germline V gene has CDR1 LGHDT and CDR2 YNNKEL (reference sequence). V lost 4 bases, J lost 4 bases, and 14 bases lay in between. This CDR3 has 15 residues. CDR3 protein: CASSLGGGFGNTIYF. In DNA, the CDR3 is TGTGCCAGCAGCCTTGGGGGGGGATTCGGAAACACCATATATTTT.

The V call is TRBV5-1, the J call TRBJ1-4; the D is unclear. Between the trimmed V and J ends, which lost 2 bases and 4 bases, there was a span of 9 bases. CDR1 and CDR2 (germline): SGHRS, YFSETQ. The CDR3 length is 14 residues. The CDR3 loop is CASSLQGNNEKLFF. The CDR3 nucleotides read TGCGCCAGCAGCTTACAAGGAAATAATGAAAAACTGTTTTTT.

CDR3 loop: CATSDPPSSGTLSGELFF. The CDR3, as DNA: TGTGCCACCAGTGATCCACCGTCTAGCGGGACCCTCTCCGGGGAGCTGTTTTTT. The rearrangement uses TRBV24-1 and TRBJ2-2, with 9 bases aligning to TRBD2. J gave up 6 bases and V 3 bases, and 13 bases lay outside the gene matches. Germline CDR1 is KGHDR and CDR2 is SFDVKD. CDR3 length: 18 amino acids.

The chain carries TRBV11-2 and TRBJ1-2; the D gene is possibly TRBD1 (5 bases). The CDR3 is 13 amino acids. V was pared by 4 bases and J by 1 base, with 7 bases between. The germline V gene has CDR1 SGHAT and CDR2 FQNNGV. This chain's CDR3 is CASSSDSNYGYTF. The DNA for the CDR3 is TGTGCCAGCAGCTCTGACAGTAACTATGGCTACACCTTC. Looking up the rest from reference TRBV11-2 and TRBJ1-2 gives the full variable domain: EAGVAQSPRYKIIEKRQSVAFWCNPISGHATLYWYQQILGQGPKLLIQFQNNGVVDDSQLPKDRFSAERLKGVDSTLKIQPAKLEDSAVYLCASSSDSNYGYTFGSGTRLTVV.

The chain employs TRBV19 and TRBJ2-1; a possible D gene is TRBD2 (6 bases). The CDR3 loop spans 14 amino acids. Trimming cost V 3 bases and J 3 bases, with 9 bases left between them. The V gene's germline CDR1 is LNHDA and CDR2 SQIVND (reference sequence). This CDR3 is CASSIWGVYNEQFF. CDR3 DNA: TGTGCCAGTAGTATCTGGGGGGTCTACAATGAGCAGTTCTTC.